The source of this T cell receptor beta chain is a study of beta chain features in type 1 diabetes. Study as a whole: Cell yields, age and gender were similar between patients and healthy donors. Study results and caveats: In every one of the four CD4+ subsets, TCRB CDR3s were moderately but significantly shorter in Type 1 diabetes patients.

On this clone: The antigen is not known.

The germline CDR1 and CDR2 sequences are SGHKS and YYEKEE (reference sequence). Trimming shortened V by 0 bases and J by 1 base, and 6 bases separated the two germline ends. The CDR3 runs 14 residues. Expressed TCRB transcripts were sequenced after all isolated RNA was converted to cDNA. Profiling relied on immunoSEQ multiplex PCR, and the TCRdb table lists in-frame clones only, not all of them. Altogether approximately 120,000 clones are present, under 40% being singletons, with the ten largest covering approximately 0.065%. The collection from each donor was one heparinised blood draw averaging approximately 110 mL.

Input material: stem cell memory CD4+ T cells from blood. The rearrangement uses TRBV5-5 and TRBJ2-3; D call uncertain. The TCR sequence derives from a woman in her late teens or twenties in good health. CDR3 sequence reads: CASSLEPRTDTQYF. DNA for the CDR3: TGTGCCAGCAGCTTGGAGCCCCGCACAGATACGCAGTATTTT.